A single sample gave rise to the 13 T cell receptor beta chains below, sequenced in a study of blood T cell repertoires in COVID-19. TCRdb keeps only in-frame clones here, not all; method: immunoSEQ multiplex PCR. This repertoire shows tens of thousands of clones, over 75% found once; its top ten account for 30% to 35%. The sample consisted of peripheral blood. Receptor source: an elderly woman with acute or convalescent COVID-19.

The chain is built from TRBV9 and TRBJ2-2; maybe TRBD2 (6 bases). The CDR3 consists of 11 residues. CDR1 is SGDLS and CDR2 is YYNGEE in the germline V gene. V lost 5 bases to trimming and J lost 7 bases, with 6 bases between them. CDR3 DNA sequence: TGTGCCAGCAGGGGAGGCGGGGAGCTGTTTTTT. It yields the protein CASRGGGELFF.

The chain combines TRBV5-1 with TRBJ2-1; D is unclear. The CDR3 sequence is 14 residues long. Trimming took 1 base from V and 8 from J, leaving 13 bases between them. Germline lookup yields CDR1 SGHRS and CDR2 YFSETQ. CDR3 loop: CASSLSAQRDEQFF. For the CDR3, the DNA is TGCGCCAGCAGCTTGTCAGCACAACGGGATGAGCAGTTCTTC.

The J gene is TRBJ2-2, the V gene TRBV24-1, with D perhaps matching TRBD1 (8 bases). CDR1 and CDR2 (germline): KGHDR, SFDVKD. This CDR3 is built from 16 residues. Trimming shortened V by 1 base and J by 5 bases, and 13 bases separated the two germline ends. The DNA for the CDR3 is TGTGCCACCAGTGATTTACCACAGGGGGGGACCGGGGAGCTGTTTTTT. Its protein product is CATSDLPQGGTGELFF.

The chain joins TRBV12-3 or TRBV12-4 to TRBJ2-1; 7 bases match TRBD2. J was trimmed by 14 bases and V by 3 bases; bases with no gene match: 7. The CDR3 is 12 residues long. The CDR3, as DNA: TGTGCCAGCAGTTTTCTCGCGGGAGAAGAGTTCTTC. Protein: CASSFLAGEEFF.

The chain is built from TRBV11-2 and TRBJ1-2; D gene uncertain. Germline-derived CDR1 and CDR2 are SGHAT and FQNNGV. The V end lost 0 bases, the J end lost 6 bases, and 11 bases lay between the germline ends. There are 14 residues in the CDR3. CDR3 amino acids: CASSLERGLDGYTF. The CDR3 DNA is TGTGCCAGCAGCTTAGAGAGAGGTTTGGATGGCTACACCTTC.

The V and J genes are TRBV6-1 and TRBJ1-2; tentative D call: TRBD1 (5 bases). The CDR3 runs 17 residues. The V end was cut by 2 bases, the J end by 3 bases, with 19 bases between. Germline V gives CDR1 MNHNS, CDR2 SASEGT. The CDR3 loop reads CASSEPRSQGRDYGYTF. As DNA, the CDR3 is TGTGCCAGCAGTGAACCCCGATCGCAGGGCCGGGACTATGGCTACACCTTC.

The J gene is TRBJ1-5, the V gene TRBV30, with 10 bases fitting TRBD1. Losses at the gene ends were 2 bases for V and 6 bases for J; bases not matched to a gene: 4. The length of the CDR3 is 14 residues. Per the germline V gene, CDR1 is GTSNPN and CDR2 is SVGIG (reference sequence). In DNA, the CDR3 is TGTGCCTGGAGTTCCGGGACAGGGGCTCAGCCCCAGCATTTT. This encodes CAWSSGTGAQPQHF. The full variable domain, its missing parts supplied by reference TRBV30 and TRBJ1-5, is SQTIHQWPATLVQPVGSPLSLECTVEGTSNPNLYWYRQAAGRGLQLLFYSVGIGQISSEVPQNLSASRPQDRQFILSSKKLLLSDSGFYLCAWSSGTGAQPQHFGDGTRLSIL.

The chain recombines TRBV11-3 with TRBJ2-7, with 8 bases fitting TRBD1. The CDR3 is made up of 15 amino acids. In germline, CDR1 is SGHNT, CDR2 YENEEA. Trimming took 0 bases from V and 5 from J; bases not matched to a gene: 6. The CDR3 spells CASSLEGTGVNEQYF. DNA of the CDR3: TGTGCCAGCAGCTTAGAGGGGACAGGCGTCAACGAGCAGTACTTC.

The genes are TRBV18 and TRBJ2-1; D perhaps matches TRBD2 (6 bases). The germline CDR1 and CDR2 sequences are KGHSH and LQKENI. The CDR3 is 13 amino acids. V was shortened by 0 bases and J by 9 bases, with 9 bases between the two germline ends. CDR3 sequence (DNA): TGTGCCAGCTCACCACCGGGACTCGGTGAGCAGTTCTTC. Encoded protein: CASSPPGLGEQFF.

This rearrangement joins TRBV4-1 to TRBJ2-7, with 7 bases fitting TRBD2. Germline assignment: CDR1 MGHRA and CDR2 YSYEKL. V lost 0 bases and J lost 3; bases outside the gene matches: 5. CDR3 length: 15 amino acids. The CDR3 coding sequence is TGCGCCAGCAGCCAAGAAAGCGGGAATTACTACGAGCAGTACTTC. Protein sequence: CASSQESGNYYEQYF.

The CDR3 DNA reads as TGTGCCAGCAGTGAATGGGCAGGGGACTCCTACGAGCAGTACTTC. Translation: CASSEWAGDSYEQYF. The rearrangement joins TRBV6-1 to TRBJ2-7; tentative D call: TRBD1 (6 bases). The CDR3 is 15 residues long. Germline V lookup: CDR1 MNHNS, CDR2 SASEGT. The V end lost 2 bases, the J end lost 0 bases, and 11 bases lay between the germline ends.

The CDR3 DNA sequence: TGTGCCAGCAGTAGCCGTAGTAAGCACGGGGAGCTGTTTTTT. Translation gives CASSSRSKHGELFF. V and J are TRBV6-5 and TRBJ2-2; no definite D call. The CDR3 runs to 14 residues. V was shortened by 5 bases and J by 7 bases, with 14 bases between the two germline ends. Germline V gene lookup returns CDR1 MNHEY and CDR2 SVGAGI.

The chain links TRBV11-2 to TRBJ2-1; 10 bases are a match to TRBD2. CDR1 SGHAT and CDR2 FQNNGV come from the germline V gene. The CDR3 length is 15 residues. The ends lost 1 base at V and 10 bases at J; junction bases unmatched: 7. The CDR3 region has the DNA TGTGCCAGCAGCTTAGGAGCGGGAGGGGACGCAGAGCAGTTCTTC. Protein sequence: CASSLGAGGDAEQFF.